This TCR beta chain was profiled in a study of CD4+ T cells in melanoma. Overall study findings and caveats: A reported correlation linked neoantigen-specific CD4+ T cells to CD8+, macrophage and B cell function. In melanoma, neoantigen-specific CD4+ T cells reportedly differed in differentiation state.

Generated by immunoSEQ multiplex PCR, the TCRdb table keeps only in-frame clones and is missing some. There are over 6,500 clones in the sample; 50% to 75% occur only once, and 22% lies in the top ten. In its sample, this clone was seen a few times. No antigen is known for it. The CDR3 runs to 14 residues. Germline CDR1 reads LGHDT; CDR2 reads YNNKEL (reference sequence). The V gene end was trimmed by 2 bases and the J gene end by 6 bases; junction bases not matched to a gene: 4. The TCR was taken from a human donor with melanoma. V and J are TRBV3-1 (or the pseudogene TRBV3-2) and TRBJ1-1, with TRBD1 identical over 9 bases. The source material was cells from a culture (not recorded whether cultured in vitro). The DNA of the CDR3 is TGTGCCAGCAGCCAAACGGGACAGGGAGCTGAAGCTTTCTTT. Its translation is CASSQTGQGAEAFF.